The source of this T cell receptor beta chain is a study of cytomegalovirus exposure and HLA in healthy donors (dated by TCRdb to about 2017). In the study overall: An earlier analysis of approximately 640 of the donors reported 250 to 300 Gb of sequence data and 117 million unique TCR beta sequences from 150 million to 200 million T cells. An early release that covered 640 HLA-typed donors contained about 290 gigabases of sequencing data and around 85 million unique TCR sequences. Among the roughly 400 genotyped donors, approximately 82% belonged to the genetic ancestry cluster associated with self-reported Caucasian donors. The aim of the study was to test whether cataloging public T cell receptors could identify signatures of past pathogen exposure. Using immunosequencing, the study profiled T cell repertoires from some 670 subjects and related those repertoires to cytomegalovirus serostatus. Along with the approximately 600-subject first cohort, a separate validation cohort of over a hundred different subjects was used. The study combined high-throughput TCR immunosequencing, statistical association of individual TCRs with disease status, and machine learning to predict cytomegalovirus infection status. In a later analysis, previously published TCR beta repertoires from several hundred donors were re-analyzed and high-resolution HLA genotyping was added so that TCR occurrence patterns could be studied. In the later analysis, no new phenotypic data were used to find candidate immune exposures; instead, reliance was placed on TCR beta sequences and their occurrence across donors. An earlier analysis of fewer than 750 of the donors used high-throughput TCR beta sequencing to judge whether each TCR beta V gene segment behaved as functional or pseudogenic. Donor age, sex, ethnicity and CMV serostatus were collected together with the repertoire data. In a later genetic analysis, genome-wide SNP genotypes for about 65% of the 666 donors were used, and that subset was treated as a discovery cohort. All discovery cohort repertoires had been generated on a single sequencing platform. Class I and class II HLA loci were covered by the typing at four-digit resolution. Typing coverage differed by locus: A, B, C, DRB1 and DQB1 were typed in about 620-640 donors, DQA1 in about 500, DPA1 in approximately 610, and DPB1 in about 450. Roughly 5 DR-DQ haplotypes were treated as single units for association and clustering because of strong linkage in the cohort. On average, 235,054 unique TCR beta nucleotide sequences were sequenced per donor among 398 genotyped donors of the cohort, with approximately 18% of those sequences being non-productive. General conclusions and limits of the study: Cytomegalovirus status was reported to be diagnosed by the classifier with high specificity and sensitivity in both the original and validation cohorts. A further reported finding was that TCR beta sequences accurately predicted the HLA-A and HLA-B alleles for most subjects in the first cohort. Correlated functional status among segregating V segments might be attributable to linkage disequilibrium, but an unknown experimental factor could not be ruled out. Broadly in line with IMGT annotations, most TCR beta V segments showed up in productive rearrangements about 87% or about 30% of the time in an earlier analysis of several hundred of the donors. In this cohort, only TCR beta chains were sequenced, and detectable features were limited by the absence of alpha or paired-chain data. Most TCR sequences were observed very rarely across donors, whereas some public TCRs were present in many individuals. The only immune exposure information available for the cohort was CMV serostatus. According to a later genetic analysis, donors in an Asian-associated ancestry cluster had fewer N-insertions in productive TCRs than the approximately 710-donor mean. A cluster of highly shared sequence variants was judged likely to be a technical artifact of the sequencing pipeline. A later analysis associated around 16,000 TCR beta sequences with specific HLA alleles at a false discovery rate of 0.05. When HLA alleles, especially DR and DQ, strongly co-occurred, attributing TCR associations to individual alleles was difficult. The presence/absence analyses assumed that sequencing depth was roughly uniform across donors, and that assumption may not be true. In a later analysis, HLA-associated TCR beta chains showed more clonal expansion and lower generation probabilities than non-associated chains that were equally common. HLA typing was unavailable for some donors at each locus, so association tests used only the typed subset. In vitro tests confirmed that three of the cytomegalovirus-associated TCR beta chains recognize cytomegalovirus antigens. Several of the top co-occurrence clusters appeared to be linked to parvovirus B19, influenza, CMV and Epstein-Barr virus, according to a later analysis. The earlier analysis of 587 of the donors excluded roughly 17 rarely observed V segments, including chromosome 9 orphons, because counts were too low. The study listed 164 TCR beta chains as associated with cytomegalovirus. In a later analysis, the rate of TCR association differed among HLA loci, with DRB1 alleles having the most associated TCRs and HLA-C alleles having the fewest. V-gene and J-gene trimming of TCR beta chains was associated with a missense DCLRE1C variant in a later genetic analysis, and the association was replicated in an independent cohort. It was suggested by the authors that the approach could potentially be generalized to other disease states and immunological phenotypes. Because the 87-base-pair reads could not distinguish some IMGT-functional V segments, including TRBV6-2 and TRBV6-3, those segments were excluded. A later analysis found that most CMV-associated TCR beta chains appeared HLA-restricted, with HLA associations seemingly driven largely by CMV exposure.

Notes on this clone: What this receptor recognizes is not known. Per-base qualities were not stored, and no clone one base away is much larger.

The library was made by the immunoSEQ multiplex PCR assay. The multiplex PCR relied on a mix of 60 forward primers for TCR Vbeta segments and 13 reverse primers for TCR Jbeta segments. The CDR3 region of rearranged TCR beta genes was amplified from genomic DNA with a multiplex PCR assay. On the Illumina HiSeq System, the amplified TCR beta libraries were sequenced as 87-base-pair reads. Per the source publication's procedure: A later analysis counted about 80 million unique TCR beta chains across the approximately 700 repertoires, and about 10 million of these chains were shared by at least two donors. A nearest-neighbor algorithm error-corrected the raw reads and collapsed the reads into unique sequences, merging closely related sequences to remove PCR and sequencing errors. V, D and J gene segments were assigned by aligning CDR3 sequences to IMGT reference sequences. For a sequence to be retained, a match of at least six nucleotides to both a V gene segment and a J gene segment was required. Rearrangements were classified as productive when the CDR3 lacked stop codons and remained in frame with V and J, and all other rearrangements were classified as non-productive. Following IMGT convention, CDR3 was defined as the stretch from the second conserved V-encoded cysteine up to the conserved J-encoded phenylalanine. Sequences without an unambiguous match to a single V gene segment were excluded from the earlier analysis of about 600 of the donors. In an earlier analysis of several hundred of the donors, V segments were called functional above 56.7% productive rearrangements and were called segregating when the between-donor standard deviation exceeded 5%. To diagnose cytomegalovirus status from the catalog of TCR beta chain sequences, a statistical classification framework was built. In a later analysis, V and J genes were assigned by comparing TCR nucleotide sequences against IMGT/GENE-DB human TR gene sequences. The TCRdist pipeline was used in a later analysis to assign CDR3 sequences and most-parsimonious VDJ recombination scenarios. In a later analysis, each TCR beta chain was defined by its CDR3 amino acid sequence together with its V-gene family, and reads lacking a unique V-gene family were excluded. As a way to deal with suspected cross-contamination and a sequencing artifact, a later analysis dropped roughly 620 nucleotide sequences that were highly shared and had low generation probability. In a later analysis, a clonal expansion index was calculated for each public chain from normalized within-repertoire ranks of inferred template counts. A later analysis computed generation probabilities with a VDJ recombination model fitted to out-of-frame rearrangements, and checked the results against IGoR. In a later analysis, hypergeometric tests were used to score TCR-TCR, TCR-HLA and TCR-CMV co-occurrence, with a repertoire-size bias correction applied to TCR pairs. To estimate false discovery rates, a later analysis permuted the HLA or CMV assignments 20 times. In a later analysis, co-occurring TCRs were grouped using DBSCAN, and TCRdist sequence similarity was added for clustering within HLA-allele-positive subsets. Repertoires with fewer than 30,000 or more than 120,000 public chains were left out of co-occurrence clustering, as were about 5 repertoires with anomalous nucleotide sharing. The clones in this table, taken by TCRdb from immuneACCESS, are in-frame only. Not every clone is retained; where verified, under half of the shortfall comes from an unresolved V gene, and the cause of the rest is unknown. That table gives V, J and clone size, and the DNA gave D and trimming. In this sample the table shows some 150,000 clones, roughly 80% of which occur a single time. Together, the top ten hold roughly 2.9% of the sample.

From the germline V gene, CDR1 is SGHTA and CDR2 is FQGNSA. The CDR3 spans 15 residues, from the cysteine through the phenylalanine. Here the CDR3 DNA is all that survives: 45 bases in frame from base 1. Trimming accounts for 5 bases at V and 3 bases at J, while the number of junction bases matched to no gene is 7. The cohort comprised fewer than 750 healthy bone marrow donors. All cohort members were sampled while nominally healthy, although unrecorded immune exposures were likely present. The donor tested CMV seronegative and was one of the 352 seronegative cohort members. Every donor gave a peripheral blood sample, and the peripheral blood mononuclear cells from that sample were used for TCR beta sequencing. The Qiagen DNeasy Blood Extraction Kit was used to extract genomic DNA from the blood cell samples.

The origin of this receptor is a woman aged 25 to 39 in good health and CMV-seronegative. Sequencing was performed on PBMCs. In this chain, TRBV7-2 is recombined with TRBJ2-5; TRBD1 fits 9 bases in the junction. This receptor has the CDR3 CASSQGQGGKETQYF. In nucleotide form, the sequence is TGTGCCAGCAGCCAGGGACAGGGAGGAAAAGAGACCCAGTACTTC.